This T cell receptor beta chain is from a study of T cells in Graves' hyperthyroidism and ophthalmopathy. V was clipped by 1 base and J by 2 bases, with 15 bases between them. Germline V gives CDR1 SQVTM, CDR2 ANQGSEA. The CDR3 spans 15 residues. The authors obtained PBMCs from over 8.5 ml of fresh peripheral blood. TCR beta CDR3 regions were amplified from RNA. HTBI primers were employed in a first-round RT-PCR of the TCR CDR3. TCRdb analysed the multiplex PCR reads with MiXCR anew, one entry per CDR3 protein. The sample records 490,000 or so distinct CDR3 sequences, 15% to 20% being singletons. This clonotype was detected many times.

The specimen sequenced was blood. The chain combines TRBV29-1 with TRBJ2-7, with D possibly matching TRBD1 (6 bases). The origin of this receptor is a woman in her twenties or thirties with Graves' ophthalmopathy. The CDR3 region has the DNA TGCAGCGTTGAAGCTACCGAACAGGGAACCTACGAGCAGTACTTC. Its protein is CSVEATEQGTYEQYF.